This entry is about one TCR beta chain. Antigen specificity is unknown. The CDR3 is 15 amino acids. V dropped 10 bases and J dropped 0 bases, with 18 bases sitting between them. Germline values: CDR1 MNHEY, CDR2 SVGEGT. The data were obtained in a study of T cell repertoires in cytomegalovirus infection. Background on the study: As its CMV epitopes, the study selected recently identified HLA-C-restricted and well-studied HLA-B-restricted targets. Through public TCR beta signatures, both CMV infection and matching HLA type were indicated.

Each CDR3 protein gets one entry after TCRdb re-called the reads with MiXCR. The top ten clones hold around a quarter of a sample with fewer than 200,000 distinct CDR3 sequences, less than 25% of them seen once. This material consisted of CD8+ T cells from cultured PBMCs, taken from culture after CMV antigen stimulation. The clonotype comes from a human donor in good health (CMV status not recorded). Some clones in this sample may be carry-over from other donors' samples. V and J are TRBV6-2 or TRBV6-3 and TRBJ1-1; D is undetermined. The CDR3 nucleotides are TGTGCCACCACCCCTTGGGCCAGCATGAACACTGAAGCTTTCTTT. Residues: CATTPWASMNTEAFF.